This T cell receptor delta chain was observed in a study of gamma-delta chains in newborns, infants, children. Study at large: Microbial exposure reportedly drives polyclonal innate γδ T cell expansion after birth.

Trimming stripped 5 bases from V and 5 bases from J, with 15 bases between. The CDR3 has 14 amino acids. In germline, CDR1 is TSWWSYY, CDR2 QGS. TCRdb fed the reads to CATT. The top ten hold 7.1% of the sample, which has 6,500 to 8,000 delta-chain clones, about 11% seen once. This clonotype was sampled from a child who was a newborn, infant or young child, either healthy, febrile or measles-vaccinated (not recorded which). The V gene is TRDV1, the J gene TRDJ1; no reliable D call. The J gene comes from matching the DNA to germline here; TCRdb lacks it. Sequencing was carried out using blood. The CDR3 sequence: CALGSRISPDKLIF. The CDR3, as DNA: TGTGCTCTTGGGTCAAGGATCTCCCCTGATAAACTCATCTTT.